This T cell receptor (beta chain) was recovered during a study of PD-1 blockade in classical Hodgkin lymphoma. The V and J ends lost 4 bases and 6 bases respectively, with 13 bases between them. The CDR3 has 12 residues. Germline V gives CDR1 GTSNPN, CDR2 SVGIG (reference sequence). Broader study findings: There remain no defined causes for the repertoire differences, which possibly reflect disease activity or prior therapy.

As for time point: newly diagnosed, previously untreated cHL patient sample. Investigators isolated CD4+ T cells from thawed PBMCs through magnetic negative selection. The comparison group had newly diagnosed, previously untreated classical Hodgkin lymphoma. In regard to this clone: Its antigen remains unidentified.

Produced via immunoSEQ multiplex PCR; TCRdb's table is partial and in-frame only. The sample includes around 16,000 clones, about 86% seen only once; the top ten take 0.84%. This clonotype originated in a human donor with classical Hodgkin lymphoma. The J gene is TRBJ2-7, the V gene TRBV30, with D maybe TRBD2 (6 bases). The specimen was CD4+ T cells from blood. The CDR3 DNA sequence: TGTGCCTGGATGCGGGGTATCAGCGAGCAGTACTTC. Amino acids: CAWMRGISEQYF.